Presented here are 10 T cell receptor beta chains from one specimen sequenced in a study of blood T cell repertoires in COVID-19. Profiling relied on immunoSEQ multiplex PCR, and the TCRdb table lists in-frame clones only, not all of them. Of approximately 250,000 clones listed, about 91% were seen once; the top ten hold about 3%. Sequencing input: PBMCs or T cells enriched from blood (not recorded which). The receptors originated from a man between 40 and 49 years old who had been exposed to COVID-19.

This chain joins TRBV3-1 (or the pseudogene TRBV3-2) and TRBJ2-5; unclear D gene. Germline values: CDR1 LGHDT, CDR2 YNNKEL (reference sequence). The CDR3 is 15 residues long. The ends were cut back, 0 bases at V and 1 base at J, with 9 bases in the middle. CDR3 amino acids: CASSQDAPFQETQYF. CDR3 sequence (DNA): TGTGCCAGCAGCCAAGATGCGCCTTTCCAAGAGACCCAGTACTTC.

This clone was recorded only once. This chain links TRBV11-2 with TRBJ2-1; 9 bases match TRBD2. The CDR3 has 15 amino acids. Germline values: CDR1 SGHAT, CDR2 FQNNGV. V gave up 1 base and J gave up 6 bases; unmatched junction bases: 4. The CDR3 coding sequence is TGTGCCAGCAGCTTAGGAGCGGGAGGTATCAATGAGCAGTTCTTC. It encodes CASSLGAGGINEQFF.

V gene TRBV6-5 combines with J gene TRBJ2-3, with 8 positions matching TRBD1. Looked up from germline, CDR1 is MNHEY and CDR2 is SVGAGI. The V gene end was trimmed by 6 bases and the J gene end by 4 bases; junction bases not matched to a gene: 3. The CDR3 length is 13 residues. DNA for the CDR3: TGTGCCAGCAGGACAGGGGAGTCAGATACGCAGTATTTT. It specifies CASRTGESDTQYF.

The V call is TRBV5-1, the J call TRBJ1-2, with D tentatively TRBD1 (5 bases). CDR1 is SGHRS and CDR2 is YFSETQ in the germline V gene. This CDR3 spans 15 amino acids. V was pared by 4 bases and J by 0 bases, with 13 bases between. The CDR3 loop reads CASSREDKANYGYTF. For the CDR3, the DNA is TGCGCCAGCAGCAGGGAGGACAAAGCTAACTATGGCTACACCTTC. Filled out from reference TRBV5-1 and TRBJ1-2, the complete variable domain reads KAGVTQTPRYLIKTRGQQVTLSCSPISGHRSVSWYQQTPGQGLQFLFEYFSETQRNKGNFPGRFSGRQFSNSRSEMNVSTLELGDSALYLCASSREDKANYGYTFGSGTRLTVV.

The V call is TRBV7-6, the J call TRBJ1-1; 11 bases map to TRBD1. V was pared by 4 bases and J by 5 bases, with 6 bases of the junction left unmatched. This CDR3 has 15 residues. Germline lookup yields CDR1 SGHVS and CDR2 FNYEAQ. The CDR3 nucleotides are TGTGCCAGCAGCTACGGACAGGGGGCGAAAACTGAAGCTTTCTTT. Its translation: CASSYGQGAKTEAFF.

The chain carries TRBV5-1 and TRBJ1-6; D possibly corresponds to TRBD1 (6 bases). This CDR3 spans 15 amino acids. Germline assignment: CDR1 SGHRS and CDR2 YFSETQ. The V end was cut by 0 bases, the J end by 7 bases, with 11 bases between. CDR3 region: CASSLVPDRNSPLHF. The CDR3 DNA reads TGCGCCAGCAGCTTGGTCCCCGACAGGAATTCACCCCTCCACTTT.

V and J are TRBV25-1 and TRBJ2-6; D is undetermined. This CDR3 comprises 14 residues. Germline CDR1 and CDR2: MGHDK and SYGVNS. The V and J ends lost 5 bases and 0 bases respectively, with 5 bases between them. The CDR3 DNA sequence: TGTGCCAGCAGTTTCTTCTCTGGGGCCAACGTCCTGACTTTC. This codes for CASSFFSGANVLTF. Together with reference TRBV25-1 and TRBJ2-6, the CDR3 gives the full variable domain: EADIYQTPRYLVIGTGKKITLECSQTMGHDKMYWYQQDPGMELHLIHYSYGVNSTEKGDLSSESTVSRIRTEHFPLTLESARPSHTSQYLCASSFFSGANVLTFGAGSRLTVL.

This chain joins TRBV6-5 and TRBJ1-5, with 7 bases identical to TRBD1. The length of the CDR3 is 13 residues. The germline gives CDR1 MNHEY, CDR2 SVGAGI. V dropped 9 bases and J dropped 1; count of bases not matched to a gene: 3. The CDR3 region is CASGTVSNQPQHF. The CDR3 nucleotides are TGTGCCAGTGGGACAGTGAGCAATCAGCCCCAGCATTTT.

This clone was observed once. This chain joins TRBV28 and TRBJ1-1; 8 nucleotides agree with TRBD1. The CDR3 covers 14 residues. The germline CDR1 and CDR2 sequences are MDHEN and SYDVKM. Unmatched junction bases numbered 5, after V lost 4 bases and J lost 4 bases. CDR3 in DNA: TGTGCCAGCAGTTCATGGACAGGGCCCACTGAAGCTTTCTTT. It translates to CASSSWTGPTEAFF. Supplemented by reference TRBV28 and TRBJ1-1, the full variable domain reads DVKVTQSSRYLVKRTGEKVFLECVQDMDHENMFWYRQDPGLGLRLIYFSYDVKMKEKGDIPEGYSVSREKKERFSLILESASTNQTSMYLCASSSWTGPTEAFFGQGTRLTVV.

The J gene is TRBJ1-5, the V gene TRBV19; D call uncertain. CDR1 and CDR2 (germline): LNHDA, SQIVND (reference sequence). V lost 3 bases to trimming and J lost 5 bases, with 17 bases between them. This CDR3 contains 16 residues. The CDR3 spells CASSISRVGSYQPQHF. DNA of the CDR3: TGTGCCAGTAGTATCAGTCGAGTCGGGAGCTATCAGCCCCAGCATTTT. Drawing the rest from reference TRBV19 and TRBJ1-5, the complete variable domain is DGGITQSPKYLFRKEGQNVTLSCEQNLNHDAMYWYRQDPGQGLRLIYYSQIVNDFQKGDIAEGYSVSREKKESFPLTVTSAQKNPTAFYLCASSISRVGSYQPQHFGDGTRLSIL.